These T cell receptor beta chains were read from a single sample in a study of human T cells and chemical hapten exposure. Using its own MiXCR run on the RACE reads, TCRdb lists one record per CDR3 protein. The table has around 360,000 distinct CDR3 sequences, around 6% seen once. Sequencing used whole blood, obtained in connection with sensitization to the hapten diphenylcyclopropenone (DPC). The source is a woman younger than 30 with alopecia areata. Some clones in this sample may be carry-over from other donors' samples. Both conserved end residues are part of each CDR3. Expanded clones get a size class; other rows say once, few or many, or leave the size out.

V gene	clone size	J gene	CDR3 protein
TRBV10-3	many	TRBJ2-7	CAIRGGQDEQYF
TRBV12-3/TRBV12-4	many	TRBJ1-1	CASSPLRGSEAFF
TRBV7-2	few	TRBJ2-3	CASSRGLAGGLITDTQYF
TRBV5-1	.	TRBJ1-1	CASSLSGTGPTEAFF
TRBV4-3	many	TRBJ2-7	CASSQVQGGEQYF
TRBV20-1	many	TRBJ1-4	CSALPGQQPNEKLFF
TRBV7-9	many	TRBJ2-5	CASEAGRRAETQYF
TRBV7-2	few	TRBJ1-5	CASSLNQQPQHF
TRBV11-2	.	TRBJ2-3	CASSTGLRSTDTQYF
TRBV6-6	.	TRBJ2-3	CASSYEGLSSSTDTQYF
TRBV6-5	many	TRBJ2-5	CASSSGAAETQYF
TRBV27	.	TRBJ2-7	CASSDRGQDEQYF
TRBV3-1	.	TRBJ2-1	CASSQDPDTDYNEQFF
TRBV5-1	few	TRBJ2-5	CASSLESIQPETQYF
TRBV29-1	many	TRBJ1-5	CSVSGGERGTQHF
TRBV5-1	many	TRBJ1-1	CASSQGGEDTEAFF
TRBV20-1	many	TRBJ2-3	CSASLPGTDTQYF
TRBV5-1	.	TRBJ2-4	CASSLGQYGGMALAKNIQYF
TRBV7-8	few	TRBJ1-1	CASSPQREQNTEAFF
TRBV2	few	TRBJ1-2	CASRDRDYGYTF
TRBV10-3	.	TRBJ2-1	CAISNTGLNEQFF
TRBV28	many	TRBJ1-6	CASRSTGTGINSPLHF
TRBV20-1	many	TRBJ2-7	CSARDIRTGNYEQYF
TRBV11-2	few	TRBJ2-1	CASRLEDNEQFF
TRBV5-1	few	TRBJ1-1	CASSGMRQNTEAFF
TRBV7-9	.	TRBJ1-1	CASSLAHGAGVNTEAFF
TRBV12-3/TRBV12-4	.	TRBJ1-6	CASSLGRPGSSPLHF
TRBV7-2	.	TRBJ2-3	CASSSPRPGTSGGARTDTQYF
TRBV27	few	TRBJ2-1	CAAGTGVDNEQFF
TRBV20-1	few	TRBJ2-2	CSARNRANTGELFF